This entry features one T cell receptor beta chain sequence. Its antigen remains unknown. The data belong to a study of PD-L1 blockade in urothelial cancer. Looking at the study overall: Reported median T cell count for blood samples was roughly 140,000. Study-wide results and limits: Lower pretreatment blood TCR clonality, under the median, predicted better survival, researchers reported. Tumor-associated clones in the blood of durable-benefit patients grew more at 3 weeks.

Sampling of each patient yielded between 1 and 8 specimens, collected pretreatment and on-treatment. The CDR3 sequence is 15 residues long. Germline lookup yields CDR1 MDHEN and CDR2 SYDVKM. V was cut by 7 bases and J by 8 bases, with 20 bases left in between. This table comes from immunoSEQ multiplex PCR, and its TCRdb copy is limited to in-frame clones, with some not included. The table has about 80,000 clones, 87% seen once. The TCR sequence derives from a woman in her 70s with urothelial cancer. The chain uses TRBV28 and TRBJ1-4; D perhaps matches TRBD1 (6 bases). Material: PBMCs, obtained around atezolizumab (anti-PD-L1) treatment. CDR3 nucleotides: TGTGCCAGCAACTCACAGCGGGGGCCGGGGGAAAAACTGTTTTTT. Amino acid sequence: CASNSQRGPGEKLFF. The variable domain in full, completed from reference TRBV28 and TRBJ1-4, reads DVKVTQSSRYLVKRTGEKVFLECVQDMDHENMFWYRQDPGLGLRLIYFSYDVKMKEKGDIPEGYSVSREKKERFSLILESASTNQTSMYLCASNSQRGPGEKLFFGSGTQLSVL.